What follows are 13 T cell receptor beta chains derived from one specimen sequenced in a study of blood T cell repertoires in COVID-19. The method was immunoSEQ multiplex PCR; TCRdb's version includes in-frame clones alone and lacks a portion of them. This table has under 200,000 clones, approximately 82% appearing once. Sequences were obtained from PBMCs or T cells enriched from blood (not recorded which). The receptor source for this set is a woman aged 60-75 years with acute COVID-19.

The chain uses TRBV4-3 and TRBJ1-6, with D possibly being TRBD1 (6 bases). V shed 1 base and J shed 8 bases, with 12 bases lying between them. CDR3 length: 15 amino acids. The V gene's germline CDR1 is LGHNA and CDR2 YSLEER. CDR3 DNA sequence: TGCGCCAGCAGCCAAGTCAGCAGGGGATATTCACCCCTCCACTTT. This sequence encodes CASSQVSRGYSPLHF.

The rearrangement links TRBV19 to TRBJ1-5; D is unresolved. Trimming took 7 bases from V and 7 from J, leaving 17 bases between them. CDR1 and CDR2 (germline): LNHDA, SQIVND (reference sequence). The CDR3 extends over 14 amino acids. The DNA of the CDR3 is TGTGCCAGTAACGTAGAGGTGGGGAGCCAGCCCCAGCATTTT. Protein: CASNVEVGSQPQHF.

This clone was detected a few times. The chain carries TRBV19 and TRBJ1-3, with 9 bases identical to TRBD1. The CDR3 loop spans 14 amino acids. Trimming cost V 5 bases and J 11 bases; bases outside gene matches: 10. Per germline, CDR1 LNHDA and CDR2 SQIVND (reference sequence). The CDR3 is CASSAGTGSSAIYF. The CDR3 nucleotides are TGTGCCAGTAGTGCAGGGACAGGGTCGAGTGCCATATATTTT.

CDR3: CASSRDWSGDYGYTF. The CDR3 DNA sequence: TGTGCCAGCAGCAGGGATTGGTCAGGGGACTATGGCTACACCTTC. The V gene is TRBV16, the J gene TRBJ1-2; a possible D gene is TRBD1 (6 bases). The CDR3 runs 15 residues. V was shortened by 5 bases and J by 3 bases, with 16 bases between the two germline ends. CDR1 and CDR2 from the germline V gene are KGHSY and FQNENV.

The CDR3 reads CASSLLTVSTDTQYF. As DNA, the CDR3 is TGTGCCAGCAGCTTACTAACAGTTAGCACAGATACGCAGTATTTT. The chain joins TRBV11-2 to TRBJ2-3; unclear D gene. In germline, CDR1 is SGHAT, CDR2 FQNNGV. With 2 bases removed from V and 0 bases from J, the gap between germline ends came to 9 bases. The CDR3 is 15 residues long.

This clone was seen a handful of times. The rearrangement joins TRBV6-2 or TRBV6-3 to TRBJ2-7, with D perhaps TRBD1 (6 bases). The CDR3 is 14 residues long. The germline V gene has CDR1 MNHEY and CDR2 SVGEGT. V was trimmed by 2 bases and J by 4 bases, leaving 12 bases between them. The CDR3 DNA follows: TGTGCCAGCAGTTACGGACCAGGGGTGTACGAGCAGTACGTC. Encoded protein: CASSYGPGVYEQYV.

The V call is TRBV19, the J call TRBJ1-2, with D unresolved. Germline CDR1 and CDR2: LNHDA and SQIVND (reference sequence). Trimming stripped 0 bases from V and 0 bases from J, with 11 bases between. The CDR3 consists of 16 residues. DNA of the CDR3: TGTGCCAGTAGTATAGAACCACAGTTAGCTAACTATGGCTACACCTTC. This codes for CASSIEPQLANYGYTF.

This clone was found once. The J gene is TRBJ1-1, the V gene TRBV5-4; the D gene is possibly TRBD1 (6 bases). The V gene lost 4 bases and the J gene lost 0 bases, with 13 bases spanning the gap. From germline, CDR1 is SGHNT and CDR2 YYREEE (reference sequence). CDR3 length: 15 residues. CDR3 in amino acids: CASSQYRVLNTEAFF. The CDR3 DNA sequence: TGTGCCAGCAGCCAATACAGGGTTTTGAACACTGAAGCTTTCTTT.

The chain combines TRBV15 with TRBJ1-6; 8 bases match TRBD1. The CDR3 is 13 residues long. CDR1 and CDR2 from the germline V gene are LNHNV and YYDKDF (reference sequence). Trimming took 3 bases from V and 10 from J; bases not matched to a gene: 2. CDR3 sequence reads: CATSSDRGSPLHF. CDR3 DNA: TGTGCCACCAGCAGCGACAGGGGATCACCCCTCCACTTT.

The gene calls are TRBV24-1 and TRBJ2-7; 9 bases are shared with TRBD1. This CDR3 comprises 15 residues. Germline CDR1 and CDR2: KGHDR and SFDVKD. V lost 4 bases to trimming and J lost 3 bases; unmatched junction nucleotides: 6. Here the CDR3 reads CATSDPGTGNYEQYF. In DNA form, the CDR3 reads TGTGCCACCAGTGACCCCGGGACAGGGAACTACGAGCAGTACTTC.

This clone has just one count. This rearrangement joins TRBV4-3 to TRBJ1-1; no clear D. Trimming left V 0 bases short and J 7 bases short, with 15 bases between. This CDR3 contains 15 residues. Germline V gives CDR1 LGHNA, CDR2 YSLEER. This CDR3 is CASSQDWARVGEAFF. DNA for the CDR3: TGCGCCAGCAGCCAAGATTGGGCGAGGGTGGGTGAAGCTTTCTTT.

The V call is TRBV5-1, the J call TRBJ2-3; 10 nucleotides line up with TRBD2. This CDR3 spans 15 amino acids. Germline V gives CDR1 SGHRS, CDR2 YFSETQ. Germline trimming cut 4 bases from V and 1 base from J; bases unmatched to any gene: 3. Here the CDR3 reads CASSNSGGGTDTQYF. The CDR3 nucleotides read TGCGCCAGCAGCAACAGCGGGGGGGGCACAGATACGCAGTATTTT.

The V and J genes are TRBV11-3 and TRBJ1-3; D might be TRBD1 (5 bases). This CDR3 has 17 residues. Germline CDR1 SGHNT, CDR2 YENEEA. The V end lost 5 bases, the J end lost 0 bases, and 17 bases lay between the germline ends. The DNA of the CDR3 is TGTGCCAGCAGCCCCGCCGGACACTTTGACTCTGGAAACACCATATATTTT. Translation gives CASSPAGHFDSGNTIYF.